The entry that follows covers one T cell receptor (beta chain) sequence. This clonotype has only a few counts. Its antigen is not yet known. Per-base qualities were not stored, and no clone one base away is much larger. These data come from a study of T cells after yellow fever vaccination (dated by TCRdb to the late 2010s). As for the study more broadly: The SMART-Seq v4 Ultra Low Input RNA kit was used to prepare libraries from fractions with low cell numbers. To follow T-cell clones before and after both primary and booster YFV17D yellow fever vaccination, bulk TCR alpha and beta repertoires underwent longitudinal sequencing. Two healthy male donors made up the cohort, one aged 18 to 29 years and the other aged 30 to 40 years. Blood was drawn at multiple timepoints before and after primary and secondary immunization, with bulk PBMC replicates and cell subsets isolated.

The treatment or condition label on this specimen signifies: live attenuated yellow fever vaccine strain. A standard Ficoll-Paque protocol was used to isolate PBMCs from peripheral blood. CD4 and CD8 T-cell fractions were isolated with Dynabeads CD4 and CD8 positive selection kits. TriZol was used to extract RNA from bulk PBMCs, CD4 and CD8 fractions, and dextramer-positive and dextramer-negative fractions. TCR cDNA was synthesized by 5'RACE template switching, which introduced a universal primer site and unique molecular identifiers. cDNA synthesis was primed from both the TCR alpha and TCR beta constant segments. Two PCR steps were used to amplify libraries, with sample barcodes and sequencing adapters being added in the second step. Sequencing of libraries was performed on Illumina HiSeq 2500 (2x100 bp) or NovaSeq (2x150 bp). From the authors' description of their analysis: Reads were demultiplexed and collapsed into UMI consensus sequences with MIGEC, and V(D)J alignment was performed with MiXCR. Vaccine-responding clonotypes were identified with edgeR using replicate PBMC samples, with FDR below 0.01 and a log2 fold change above 5 up to day 15 being required. Each bulk clonotype was labeled CD4 or CD8 based on which sequenced repertoire, CD4 or CD8, contained the clonotype at higher abundance. The public reads were reanalyzed by TCRdb: fastp trimming at Q25, MiXCR alignment, in-frame beta chains only. All rows with the same CDR3 protein become a single entry with the most common DNA and genes. The V and J calls and clone size are TCRdb's, not the authors'. This sample gives about 110,000 distinct CDR3 sequences in total; roughly 8.9% of them show up just once. About 25% of the sample comes from the top ten.

Overall study outcomes, separate from this receptor: Computational filtering was required because FACS-sorted repertoires could contain abundant contaminating clonotypes from the bulk population. The study included only a couple of donors, which limits how far the findings can be generalized. A small fraction of clonotypes showed up in both the CD4 and CD8 compartments, probably as a result of convergent recombination. After the booster, most clones that had expanded after primary vaccination were detected again (about 97% of CD4 and around nine tenths of CD8), suggesting broad maintenance of memory. Compared with the primary T-cell response, the secondary T-cell response was weaker but faster, peaking on day 5 rather than day 15.

The CDR3 spans 17 residues, from the cysteine through the phenylalanine. Kept here is only the CDR3 DNA, which spans 51 bases and is read in frame from base 1. V and J lose 2 bases and 1 base, and a span of 17 bases separates them. The germline V gene provides CDR1 SGHTA and CDR2 FQGNSA. This clonotype originated in a man aged 25-45 years who received the YFV17D yellow fever vaccine. The sequence is built from TRBV7-2 and TRBJ1-1; the D gene cannot be named for sure. The starting material was CD8+ T cells sorted from PBMCs, obtained 45 days after the yellow fever booster vaccination. The CDR3 is CASSLSSEGVRNTEAFF. Here is the DNA: TGTGCCAGCAGCTTATCATCCGAGGGAGTCCGGAACACTGAAGCTTTCTTT.